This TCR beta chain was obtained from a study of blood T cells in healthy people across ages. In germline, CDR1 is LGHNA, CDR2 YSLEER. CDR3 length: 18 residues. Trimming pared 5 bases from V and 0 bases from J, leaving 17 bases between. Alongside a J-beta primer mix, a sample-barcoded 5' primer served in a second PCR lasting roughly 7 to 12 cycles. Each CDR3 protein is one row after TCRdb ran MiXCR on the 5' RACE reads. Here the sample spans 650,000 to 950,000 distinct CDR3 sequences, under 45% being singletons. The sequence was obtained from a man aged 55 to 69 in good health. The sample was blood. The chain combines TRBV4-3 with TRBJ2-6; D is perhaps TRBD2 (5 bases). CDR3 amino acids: CASSGREGQSSGANVLTF. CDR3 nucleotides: TGCGCCAGCAGCGGGCGAGAGGGCCAGAGCTCTGGGGCCAACGTCCTGACTTTC.